This T cell receptor (beta chain) was found in a study of cytomegalovirus exposure and HLA in healthy donors. General study results and limits: Most subjects' HLA-A and HLA-B alleles were reportedly predicted from TCR beta sequences. In vitro testing confirmed a few CMV-associated chains as specific for CMV antigens. A link between a missense DCLRE1C variant and TCR beta V- and J-gene trimming emerged from a later analysis.

Researchers ran the PCR with 60 Vbeta and 13 Jbeta primers. Clones were read by immunoSEQ multiplex PCR, and TCRdb kept only the in-frame ones, dropping some. The table lists around 150,000 clones, around 76% of them singletons. CDR3 size: 15 residues. The J segment lost 4 bases and the V segment lost 2 bases, leaving 3 bases of the junction unmatched. Germline V gene sequence: CDR1 SGDLS, CDR2 YYNGEE. For this clone: Its antigen is still unknown.

The TCR comes from a female donor in good health and CMV-seronegative. This chain joins TRBV9 and TRBJ2-1; 10 bases agree with TRBD2. The sample comprised PBMCs. CDR3 region: CASSVLAGVYNEQFF. The CDR3 DNA sequence: TGTGCCAGCAGCGTTCTAGCGGGAGTGTACAATGAGCAGTTCTTC.